The 20 T cell receptor beta chains in this list originate from one sample, sequenced in a study of cytomegalovirus exposure and HLA in healthy donors. Vbeta (60) and Jbeta (13) primers were used in the PCR. Data came from immunoSEQ multiplex PCR; TCRdb stores just in-frame clones and leaves some out. The table records more than 110,000 clones, over 60% of them present only once. The specimen sequenced was PBMCs. The receptors derive from a male donor in good health and CMV-seropositive.

The chain links TRBV5-1 to TRBJ2-2; TRBD2 is a possible D gene (5 bases). CDR1 and CDR2 (germline): SGHRS, YFSETQ. Trimming took 0 bases from V and 4 from J, leaving 22 bases between them. There are 19 residues in the CDR3. The DNA of the CDR3 is TGCGCCAGCAGCTTGGCCTTAAGGACTCTTAAGGGCCCCACCGGGGAGCTGTTTTTT. Encoded protein: CASSLALRTLKGPTGELFF. Based on the CDR3 plus reference TRBV5-1 and TRBJ2-2, the full variable domain is KAGVTQTPRYLIKTRGQQVTLSCSPISGHRSVSWYQQTPGQGLQFLFEYFSETQRNKGNFPGRFSGRQFSNSRSEMNVSTLELGDSALYLCASSLALRTLKGPTGELFFGEGSRLTVL.

As concerns this clone: One junction end does not reproduce the germline sequence, and a read error may be involved. The genes are TRBV11-3 and TRBJ2-3, with 13 bases identical to TRBD2. The CDR3 covers 17 residues. Germline CDR1 is SGHNT and CDR2 is YENEEA. CDR3 amino acids: CASRLAGLAGWADTQYF. Here the CDR3 DNA reads TGTGCCAGCAGGTTAGCGGGACTAGCGGGATGGGCAGATACGCAGTATTTT.

This clone was recorded only once. This chain uses TRBV19 with TRBJ2-1, with D perhaps TRBD1 (6 bases). There are 15 residues in the CDR3. Between the trimmed V and J ends, which lost 8 bases and 9 bases, there was a span of 23 bases. Germline V CDR1 and CDR2: LNHDA, SQIVND (reference sequence). CDR3 sequence: CASGIQGFVLGEQFF. In DNA form, the CDR3 reads TGTGCCAGTGGGATACAGGGTTTCGTTTTGGGTGAGCAGTTCTTC.

This chain joins TRBV10-3 and TRBJ2-1; D may be TRBD1 (5 bases). The V gene lost 11 bases and the J gene lost 4 bases, with 18 bases spanning the gap. This CDR3 contains 14 residues. Germline V gene sequence: CDR1 ENHRY, CDR2 SYGVKD. In DNA form, the CDR3 reads TGTGCCTCTAAGACAGACACCCAATACAATGAGCAGTTCTTC. Residues: CASKTDTQYNEQFF.

This chain links TRBV19 with TRBJ2-1, with 8 nucleotides matching TRBD2. Germline CDR1 and CDR2: LNHDA and SQIVND (reference sequence). The CDR3 length is 15 residues. The J segment lost 2 bases and the V segment lost 7 bases, leaving 7 bases of the junction unmatched. The CDR3 region has the DNA TGTGCCAGTAACCGGGGTAGCGGGGCCTACAATGAGCAGTTCTTC. As protein: CASNRGSGAYNEQFF.

V usage is TRBV7-9 and J usage is TRBJ2-7; D gene ambiguous. The V end lost 7 bases, the J end lost 0 bases, and 13 bases lay between the germline ends. The CDR3 is made up of 14 amino acids. Germline V gene data show CDR1 as SEHNR and CDR2 as FQNEAQ (reference sequence). CDR3 DNA sequence: TGTGCCAGCACCACAGACACCAGCTCCTACGAGCAGTACTTC. As protein: CASTTDTSSYEQYF.

This clone has just one count. The chain joins TRBV6-6 to TRBJ1-2; no firm D call. V was cut by 4 bases and J by 8 bases, with 23 bases left in between. The germline V gene encodes CDR1 MNHNY and CDR2 SVGAGI (reference sequence). The CDR3 spans 16 residues. The CDR3, as DNA: TGTGCCAGCAGTTTCACCCCCCGCCCCGGTGATGTGGGCTACACCTTC. Residues: CASSFTPRPGDVGYTF.

V is TRBV7-9 and J is TRBJ2-7; 7 bases align to TRBD2. CDR3 length equals 15 residues. J was trimmed by 4 bases and V by 3 bases; bases with no gene match: 9. The germline V gene has CDR1 SEHNR and CDR2 FQNEAQ (reference sequence). The CDR3: CASSFEAGYAYEQYF. In DNA, the CDR3 is TGTGCCAGCAGCTTCGAAGCGGGATACGCTTACGAGCAGTACTTC.

V gene TRBV4-3 combines with J gene TRBJ1-2, with D uncertain. V was cut by 0 bases and J by 3 bases, with 8 bases left in between. The germline gives CDR1 LGHNA, CDR2 YSLEER. The CDR3 runs 14 residues. In DNA, the CDR3 is TGCGCCAGCAGCCAAGATCCAGGCTACTATGGCTACACCTTC. This translates into CASSQDPGYYGYTF.

The rearrangement joins TRBV27 to TRBJ1-1, with D possibly TRBD1 on 5 matching bases. Germline lookup yields CDR1 MNHEY and CDR2 SMNVEV (reference sequence). The CDR3 runs to 16 residues. V lost 7 bases, J lost 0 bases, and 18 bases lay in between. The chain's CDR3 is CASTETWGGLNTEAFF. The DNA for the CDR3 is TGTGCCAGCACCGAAACCTGGGGGGGATTGAACACTGAAGCTTTCTTT.

The V gene is TRBV6-1, the J gene TRBJ1-6; TRBD1 matches at 7 bases. The CDR3 contains 17 residues. V lost 4 bases and J lost 5; bases outside the gene matches: 11. Germline CDR1 and CDR2: MNHNS and SASEGT. The CDR3, as DNA: TGTGCCAGCAGTGGGCCCTGGGGACAGCACGATAATTCACCCCTCCACTTT. It encodes CASSGPWGQHDNSPLHF.

This clone was seen a single time. V and J are TRBV7-8 and TRBJ2-3; D possibly corresponds to TRBD2 (6 bases). V dropped 0 bases and J dropped 0 bases, with 19 bases sitting between them. CDR3 length: 19 amino acids. CDR1 SGHVS and CDR2 FQNEAQ come from the germline V gene. For the CDR3, the DNA is TGTGCCAGCAGCTTAGCGCGGACCATACCGGGAGCTAGCACAGATACGCAGTATTTT. Its protein is CASSLARTIPGASTDTQYF. Drawing the rest from reference TRBV7-8 and TRBJ2-3, the complete variable domain is GAGVSQSPRYKVAKRGQDVALRCDPISGHVSLFWYQQALGQGPEFLTYFQNEAQLDKSGLPSDRFFAERPEGSVSTLKIQRTQQEDSAVYLCASSLARTIPGASTDTQYFGPGTRLTVL.

The V call is TRBV19, the J call TRBJ1-2; TRBD1 is a possible D gene (6 bases). V was clipped by 7 bases and J by 2 bases, with 23 bases between them. CDR1 is LNHDA and CDR2 is SQIVND in the germline V gene (reference sequence). The CDR3 extends over 17 amino acids. The CDR3 sequence: CASTTSGTGPRNYGYTF. CDR3 in DNA: TGTGCCAGTACCACTTCGGGCACAGGGCCCCGGAACTATGGCTACACCTTC.

This clone was observed once. The rearrangement joins TRBV7-9 to TRBJ2-7; D perhaps matches TRBD1 (6 bases). Between the trimmed V and J ends, which lost 7 bases and 2 bases, there was a span of 18 bases. Germline V gene lookup returns CDR1 SEHNR and CDR2 FQNEAQ (reference sequence). The CDR3 is made up of 15 amino acids. The CDR3 is CASTAVDRRAYEQYF. The CDR3 region has the DNA TGTGCCAGCACCGCCGTCGACAGGCGGGCCTACGAGCAGTACTTC.

Here the CDR3 DNA reads TGTGCCAGCAGTTTATCAAGCTATCTAGCGGATTACAATGAGCAGTTCTTC. Protein sequence: CASSLSSYLADYNEQFF. This chain connects TRBV27 to TRBJ2-1; 7 bases align to TRBD2. Losses at the gene ends were 0 bases for V and 4 bases for J; bases not matched to a gene: 9. CDR3 length: 17 amino acids. Germline V gene lookup returns CDR1 MNHEY and CDR2 SMNVEV (reference sequence).

This clone has a handful of counts. The chain employs TRBV5-1 and TRBJ2-5; 10 bases are a match to TRBD2. This CDR3 spans 16 amino acids. CDR1 and CDR2 from the germline V gene are SGHRS and YFSETQ. The trim removed 4 bases at V and 3 bases at J, leaving 9 bases unmatched. CDR3 bases: TGCGCCAGCAGCGCCACCCTAGCGGGAGAAGAAGAGACCCAGTACTTC. The encoded protein is CASSATLAGEEETQYF. The whole variable domain, remainder taken from reference TRBV5-1 and TRBJ2-5, is KAGVTQTPRYLIKTRGQQVTLSCSPISGHRSVSWYQQTPGQGLQFLFEYFSETQRNKGNFPGRFSGRQFSNSRSEMNVSTLELGDSALYLCASSATLAGEEETQYFGPGTRLLVL.

V gene TRBV19 combines with J gene TRBJ1-5; TRBD1 agrees at 9 bases. The CDR3 is made up of 14 amino acids. V lost 1 base, J lost 9 bases, and 4 bases stayed unmatched. Per the germline V gene, CDR1 is LNHDA and CDR2 is SQIVND (reference sequence). In nucleotides, the CDR3 is TGTGCCAGTAGTATAGGTCGGGACAGGGTGCCCCAGCATTTT. Protein: CASSIGRDRVPQHF.

The chain combines TRBV6-5 with TRBJ2-7; 9 bases fit TRBD2. This CDR3 region has 13 residues. With 6 bases clipped from V and 7 bases from J, the junction kept 7 bases outside the gene matches. Germline V CDR1 and CDR2: MNHEY, SVGAGI. Written as DNA, the CDR3 is TGTGCCAGCAGCGGCGGGGGGGCCGGGGAGCAGTACTTC. Its translation is CASSGGGAGEQYF.

V is TRBV6-5 and J is TRBJ2-2; TRBD2 is a possible D gene (6 bases). Looked up from germline, CDR1 is MNHEY and CDR2 is SVGAGI. The CDR3 covers 13 residues. V lost 5 bases and J lost 6, with 10 bases in between. As DNA, the CDR3 is TGTGCCAGCAGTGACGGGGACTCCGGGGAGCTGTTTTTT. It translates to CASSDGDSGELFF.

As to this clone: Other DNA sequences in the sample encode the same CDR3. This rearrangement joins TRBV18 to TRBJ1-2, with D tentatively TRBD1 (5 bases). The V end was cut by 5 bases, the J end by 2 bases, with 9 bases between. The CDR3 consists of 13 residues. Germline CDR1 reads KGHSH; CDR2 reads LQKENI. The chain's CDR3 is CASSTAGNYGYTF. The CDR3 nucleotides are TGTGCCAGCTCAACTGCAGGGAACTATGGCTACACCTTC.